These 27 T cell receptor beta chains share one sample of origin, sequenced in a study of cytomegalovirus exposure and HLA in healthy donors. The PCR contained 60 Vbeta and 13 Jbeta primers. TCRdb's table, derived via immunoSEQ multiplex PCR, lists solely in-frame clones and lacks some. Among 170,000 or so clones listed, more than 60% were seen once. The specimen was PBMCs. Receptors originate from a woman aged 25 to 39 in good health and CMV-seropositive.

This clone has just a few counts. The V and J genes are TRBV7-2 and TRBJ2-7; 10 bases fit TRBD2. The CDR3 has 15 residues. Per the germline V gene, CDR1 is SGHTA and CDR2 is FQGNSA. V shed 5 bases, J shed 1 base, and the junction held 5 bases outside the gene matches. This chain's CDR3 is CASSGGTSVSYEQYF. CDR3 nucleotides: TGTGCCAGCAGCGGAGGGACTAGCGTATCCTACGAGCAGTACTTC.

V gene TRBV28 combines with J gene TRBJ1-1, with TRBD1 matching over 11 bases. Germline assignment: CDR1 MDHEN and CDR2 SYDVKM. J gave up 6 bases and V 5 bases, and 8 bases lay outside the gene matches. This CDR3 spans 15 amino acids. DNA for the CDR3: TGTGCCAGCAGTCCCGGGACAGGGGGTCCCGCTGAAGCTTTCTTT. This gives the protein CASSPGTGGPAEAFF. Full variable domain (outside the CDR3, taken from reference TRBV28 and TRBJ1-1): DVKVTQSSRYLVKRTGEKVFLECVQDMDHENMFWYRQDPGLGLRLIYFSYDVKMKEKGDIPEGYSVSREKKERFSLILESASTNQTSMYLCASSPGTGGPAEAFFGQGTRLTVV.

The rearrangement joins TRBV27 to TRBJ1-1, with a weak D call TRBD1 (6 bases). The germline V gene has CDR1 MNHEY and CDR2 SMNVEV (reference sequence). V shed 8 bases and J shed 0 bases, with 10 bases lying between them. This CDR3 region has 13 residues. CDR3 sequence reads: CASADSMNTEAFF. Written as DNA, the CDR3 is TGTGCCAGCGCGGACAGCATGAACACTGAAGCTTTCTTT.

This clone was observed once. The rearrangement uses TRBV5-6 and TRBJ2-7, with 7 nucleotides matching TRBD1. The CDR3 runs 15 residues. Trimming took 0 bases from V and 2 from J; bases not matched to a gene: 5. Germline V gives CDR1 SGHDT, CDR2 YYEEEE. CDR3 sequence (DNA): TGTGCCAGCAGCTTGGGACAGGGATTCGCCTACGAGCAGTACTTC. Translated: CASSLGQGFAYEQYF.

The CDR3 DNA follows: TGCGCCAGCAGCCAAGTGATAGCGGGAGGCTCCCGACCGGAGACCCAGTACTTC. Protein product: CASSQVIAGGSRPETQYF. This sequence joins TRBV4-3 and TRBJ2-5, with 10 bases aligning to TRBD2. V was clipped by 1 base and J by 5 bases; unmatched bases: 13. CDR1 is LGHNA, CDR2 YSLEER, per germline. This CDR3 has 18 amino acids.

In this sample, this clone turned up a few times. V gene TRBV27 combines with J gene TRBJ2-1; 12 bases fit TRBD2. This CDR3 has 20 amino acids. Trimming removed 6 bases from V and 10 bases from J; junction bases left unmatched: 25. Germline CDR1 reads MNHEY; CDR2 reads SMNVEV (reference sequence). CDR3 DNA sequence: TGTGCCAGCAGGCGAAACTCGAGTCCCAGACTAGCGGGAGATGCGGAGGAGCAGTTCTTC. This gives the protein CASRRNSSPRLAGDAEEQFF.

The chain links TRBV10-3 to TRBJ2-1, with 9 positions matching TRBD1. This CDR3 has 13 amino acids. Germline lookup yields CDR1 ENHRY and CDR2 SYGVKD. V shed 6 bases, J shed 8 bases, and the junction held 5 bases outside the gene matches. In DNA, the CDR3 is TGTGCCATCAGACAGGGGGCGGGCGATGAGCAGTTCTTC. Translating it yields CAIRQGAGDEQFF.

The rearrangement uses TRBV19 and TRBJ1-3; D is uncertain. The CDR3 is made up of 16 amino acids. The V end was cut by 3 bases, the J end by 1 base, with 13 bases between. Germline V gene data show CDR1 as LNHDA and CDR2 as SQIVND (reference sequence). The CDR3 DNA reads as TGTGCCAGTAGTATGCGGCAGATGGTTTCTGGAAACACCATATATTTT. It specifies CASSMRQMVSGNTIYF.

V gene TRBV4-1 combines with J gene TRBJ2-7; 7 bases map to TRBD2. Losses at the gene ends were 2 bases for V and 1 base for J; bases not matched to a gene: 5. Per the germline V gene, CDR1 is MGHRA and CDR2 is YSYEKL. The CDR3 runs to 15 residues. CDR3 loop: CASSQLLAPSYEQYF. CDR3 bases: TGCGCCAGCAGCCAACTACTAGCGCCTTCCTACGAGCAGTACTTC.

This clone was seen a single time. The chain recombines TRBV27 with TRBJ2-1; TRBD2 matches at 9 bases. The trim removed 3 bases at V and 9 bases at J, leaving 3 bases unmatched. The CDR3 is 13 amino acids. Germline V gives CDR1 MNHEY, CDR2 SMNVEV (reference sequence). The CDR3: CASSFGTSTEQFF. The CDR3 coding sequence is TGTGCCAGCAGTTTCGGGACTAGCACTGAGCAGTTCTTC.

The gene calls are TRBV20-1 and TRBJ2-7, with D unresolved. The CDR3 length is 11 residues. V gave up 3 bases and J gave up 1 base, with 4 bases separating them. Germline V gene lookup returns CDR1 DFQATT and CDR2 SNEGSKA (reference sequence). The CDR3 region has the DNA TGCAGTGCTAGTACTTCCTACGAGCAGTACTTC. Translated: CSASTSYEQYF.

J is TRBJ1-1 and V is TRBV7-6; D unresolved. V was clipped by 0 bases and J by 7 bases, with 15 bases between them. The germline CDR1 and CDR2 sequences are SGHVS and FNYEAQ. This CDR3 is 15 amino acids long. In DNA, the CDR3 is TGTGCCAGCAGCTTAGCCCCGCTTTACGGGGATGAAGCTTTCTTT. Residues: CASSLAPLYGDEAFF.

This chain links TRBV7-2 with TRBJ1-5, with 7 bases aligning to TRBD1. CDR1 SGHTA and CDR2 FQGNSA come from the germline V gene. CDR3 length: 16 amino acids. Trimming removed 6 bases from V and 4 bases from J; junction bases left unmatched: 12. The CDR3 DNA follows: TGTGCCAGCAGTTCGAGGACAGGAGGGAGGAATCAGCCCCAGCATTTT. Translating gives CASSSRTGGRNQPQHF.

V is TRBV10-1 and J is TRBJ2-1, with 8 bases matching TRBD2. The trim removed 1 base at V and 0 bases at J, leaving 2 bases unmatched. Germline assignment: CDR1 WNHNN and CDR2 SYGVQD (reference sequence). The CDR3 spans 16 residues. The CDR3: CASSELAGYSYNEQFF. The CDR3 DNA follows: TGCGCCAGCAGTGAGTTAGCGGGATACTCCTACAATGAGCAGTTCTTC.

The V gene is TRBV19, the J gene TRBJ2-7; D remains ambiguous. The V gene's germline CDR1 is LNHDA and CDR2 SQIVND (reference sequence). V was clipped by 8 bases and J by 5 bases, with 22 bases between them. This CDR3 has 15 residues. The DNA of the CDR3 is TGTGCCAGTTCAGCGAACGGCCTCCGTGAAGACGAGCAGTACTTC. Encoded protein: CASSANGLREDEQYF.

The rearrangement uses TRBV15 and TRBJ2-7, with 7 bases lining up with TRBD2. The CDR3 runs 17 residues. V lost 0 bases to trimming and J lost 4 bases; unmatched junction nucleotides: 12. Germline-derived CDR1 and CDR2 are LNHNV and YYDKDF (reference sequence). In nucleotides, the CDR3 is TGTGCCACCAGCAGAGATTGGGACTACCCATTGTCTTACGAGCAGTACTTC. This sequence encodes CATSRDWDYPLSYEQYF.

Comment on this clone: A junction end diverges from the germline sequence, so it may reflect a read error. The chain carries TRBV7-2 and TRBJ2-7; 12 positions agree with TRBD2. Germline lookup yields CDR1 SGHTA and CDR2 FQGNSA. The CDR3 loop spans 14 amino acids. The CDR3: CASSLAGGAYEQYF. CDR3 DNA sequence: TGTGCCAGCAGCCTAGCGGGAGGGGCCTACGAGCAGTACTTC. Combining the CDR3 with reference TRBV7-2 and TRBJ2-7 gives the whole variable domain GAGVSQSPSNKVTEKGKDVELRCDPISGHTALYWYRQSLGQGLEFLIYFQGNSAPDKSGLPSDRFSAERTGGSVSTLTIQRTQQEDSAVYLCASSLAGGAYEQYFGPGTRLTVT.

This chain connects TRBV27 to TRBJ2-5; D not resolved. Germline V gene sequence: CDR1 MNHEY, CDR2 SMNVEV (reference sequence). V was cut by 4 bases and J by 2 bases, with 8 bases left in between. This CDR3 comprises 13 residues. DNA for the CDR3: TGTGCCAGCAGTTACGCGACTCAAGAGACCCAGTACTTC. Amino acids: CASSYATQETQYF.

V usage is TRBV27 and J usage is TRBJ2-1; possible D gene TRBD2, 5 bases. Germline V CDR1 and CDR2: MNHEY, SMNVEV (reference sequence). The CDR3 runs 15 residues. Trimming shortened V by 8 bases and J by 2 bases, and 16 bases separated the two germline ends. The chain's CDR3 is CASAPRRGTYNEQFF. CDR3 DNA: TGTGCCAGCGCCCCTAGGAGAGGGACCTACAATGAGCAGTTCTTC.

This chain connects TRBV28 to TRBJ2-6; possibly TRBD2 for D (7 bases). Trimming pared 8 bases from V and 2 bases from J, leaving 16 bases between. CDR3 length: 16 residues. The germline CDR1 and CDR2 sequences are MDHEN and SYDVKM. CDR3 sequence reads: CASPFRGAAGANVLTF. The CDR3 nucleotides are TGTGCCAGCCCCTTCCGGGGGGCTGCTGGGGCCAACGTCCTGACTTTC.

V is TRBV6-5 and J is TRBJ2-3; 9 bases agree with TRBD1. The CDR3 has 13 amino acids. V lost 8 bases to trimming and J lost 2 bases; unmatched junction nucleotides: 2. Germline V lookup: CDR1 MNHEY, CDR2 SVGAGI. The CDR3, as DNA: TGTGCCAGCCGGACAGGGGCCACAGATACGCAGTATTTT. This codes for CASRTGATDTQYF.

This clone was counted only a few times. The chain joins TRBV6-4 to TRBJ2-5; 7 bases map to TRBD2. Germline CDR1 and CDR2: MRHNA and SNTAGT. Losses at the gene ends were 5 bases for V and 5 bases for J; bases not matched to a gene: 5. There are 13 residues in the CDR3. CDR3 nucleotides: TGTGCCAGCAGTCGGCGGGGAGGGGAGACCCAGTACTTC. Translating gives CASSRRGGETQYF.

For the CDR3, the DNA is TGTGCTAGTGGTTTGACCCGACAGGAAACCTCTGGAAACACCATATATTTT. It specifies CASGLTRQETSGNTIYF. The V gene is TRBV12-5, the J gene TRBJ1-3, with D possibly TRBD1 on 6 matching bases. This CDR3 has 17 amino acids. V lost 2 bases and J 0 bases, leaving 14 bases between the germline ends. Germline lookup yields CDR1 LGHNT and CDR2 FRNRAP.

This clone was counted between two and nine times. This chain connects TRBV7-2 to TRBJ1-1; a possible D gene is TRBD1 (5 bases). The CDR3 covers 14 residues. Looked up from germline, CDR1 is SGHTA and CDR2 is FQGNSA. V was trimmed by 0 bases and J by 8 bases, leaving 13 bases between them. This CDR3 reads CASSLAGGRTEAFF. Written as DNA, the CDR3 is TGTGCCAGCAGCTTAGCCGGGGGACGGACAGAAGCTTTCTTT.

This clone occurred a few times. The rearrangement uses TRBV7-9 and TRBJ2-3; 16 nucleotides line up with TRBD2. The CDR3 runs to 17 residues. V lost 4 bases, J lost 5 bases, and 6 bases stayed unmatched. Per the germline V gene, CDR1 is SEHNR and CDR2 is FQNEAQ (reference sequence). CDR3 residues: CASSSGTSGRGQDTQYF. As DNA, the CDR3 is TGTGCCAGCAGCTCTGGGACTAGCGGGAGGGGGCAAGATACGCAGTATTTT.

CDR3 protein: CSVEVVTYNEQFF. In nucleotides, the CDR3 is TGCAGCGTTGAAGTGGTCACTTACAATGAGCAGTTCTTC. The V and J genes are TRBV29-1 and TRBJ2-1; D call uncertain. This CDR3 comprises 13 residues. The ends were cut back, 1 base at V and 4 bases at J, with 8 bases in the middle. From germline, CDR1 is SQVTM and CDR2 ANQGSEA.

As for this clone: Other DNA sequences of this sample code for an identical CDR3. The CDR3 spells CASSSLAGGGNEQFF. CDR3 DNA sequence: TGTGCCAGCAGCTCACTAGCGGGAGGTGGCAATGAGCAGTTCTTC. This chain connects TRBV11-2 to TRBJ2-1, with TRBD2 matching 12 bases. The CDR3 loop spans 15 amino acids. With 4 bases clipped from V and 6 bases from J, the junction kept 4 bases outside the gene matches. Germline CDR1 reads SGHAT; CDR2 reads FQNNGV.